Listed here is a single TCR beta chain. Antigen: not known. The data belong to a study of siplizumab effects on memory and regulatory T cells. Findings of the study overall: The authors mapped only a minor fraction of alloreactive clones to unstimulated subsets.

The study assayed 100,000 or so TCR templates per sample. The assay was immunoSEQ multiplex PCR, and TCRdb's table has in-frame clones only and misses some. The data show 65,000 to 90,000 clones, 93% seen once. V was clipped by 4 bases and J by 0 bases, with 8 bases between them. CDR3 length equals 14 residues. Germline V CDR1 and CDR2: SEHNR, FQNEAQ (reference sequence). This clonotype originated in a human donor in good health. Sequenced input: CD8+ T cells sorted from blood. The rearrangement joins TRBV7-9 to TRBJ2-3; weak D call: TRBD2 (6 bases). The CDR3 DNA reads as TGTGCCAGCAGCTACGGGACTAGCACAGATACGCAGTATTTT. Its translation: CASSYGTSTDTQYF.